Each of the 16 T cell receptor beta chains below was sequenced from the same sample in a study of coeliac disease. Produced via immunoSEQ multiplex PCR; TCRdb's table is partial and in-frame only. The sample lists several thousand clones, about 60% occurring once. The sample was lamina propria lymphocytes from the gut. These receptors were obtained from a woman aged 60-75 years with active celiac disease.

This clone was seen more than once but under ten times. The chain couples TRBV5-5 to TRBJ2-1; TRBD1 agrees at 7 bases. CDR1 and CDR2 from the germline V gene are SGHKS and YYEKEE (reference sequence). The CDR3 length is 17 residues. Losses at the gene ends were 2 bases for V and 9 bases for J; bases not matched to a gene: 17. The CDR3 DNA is TGTGCCAGCAGCTTTACGGCAGTGAGGGGGCCCCCAGGTGAGCAGTTCTTC. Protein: CASSFTAVRGPPGEQFF.

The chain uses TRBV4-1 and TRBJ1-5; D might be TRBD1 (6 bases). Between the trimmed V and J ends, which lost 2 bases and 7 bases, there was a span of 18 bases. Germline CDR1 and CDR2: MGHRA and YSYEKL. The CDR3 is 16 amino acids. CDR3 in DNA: TGCGCCAGCAGCCAACCCACTGGGATGAGGGGGCAGCCCCAGCATTTT. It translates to CASSQPTGMRGQPQHF.

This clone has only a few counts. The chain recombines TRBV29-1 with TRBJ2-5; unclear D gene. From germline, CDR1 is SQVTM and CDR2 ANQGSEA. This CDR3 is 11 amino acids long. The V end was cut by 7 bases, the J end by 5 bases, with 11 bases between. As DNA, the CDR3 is TGCAGCGGAGAGTTCCACGAGACCCAGTACTTC. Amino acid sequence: CSGEFHETQYF.

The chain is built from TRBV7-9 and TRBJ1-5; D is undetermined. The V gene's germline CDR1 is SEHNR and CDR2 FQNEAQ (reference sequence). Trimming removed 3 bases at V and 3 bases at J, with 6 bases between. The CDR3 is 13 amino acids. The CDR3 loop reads CASSLRYNQPQHF. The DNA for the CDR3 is TGTGCCAGCAGCTTGCGGTACAATCAGCCCCAGCATTTT. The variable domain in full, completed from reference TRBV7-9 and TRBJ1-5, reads DTGVSQNPRHKITKRGQNVTFRCDPISEHNRLYWYRQTLGQGPEFLTYFQNEAQLEKSRLLSDRFSAERPKGSFSTLEIQRTEQGDSAMYLCASSLRYNQPQHFGDGTRLSIL.

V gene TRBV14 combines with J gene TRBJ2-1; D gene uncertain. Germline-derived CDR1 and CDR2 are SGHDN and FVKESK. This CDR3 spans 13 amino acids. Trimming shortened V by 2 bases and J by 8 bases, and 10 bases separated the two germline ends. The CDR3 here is CASSQLLSHEQFF. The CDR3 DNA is TGTGCCAGCAGCCAACTACTGTCCCATGAGCAGTTCTTC.

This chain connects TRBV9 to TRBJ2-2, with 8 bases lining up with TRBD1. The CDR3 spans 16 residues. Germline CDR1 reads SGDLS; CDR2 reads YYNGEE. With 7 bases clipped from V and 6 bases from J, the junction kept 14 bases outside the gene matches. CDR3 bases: TGTGCCAGCGTCAGGGGGGCAGGGGGCGATCCCGGGGAGCTGTTTTTT. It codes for CASVRGAGGDPGELFF.

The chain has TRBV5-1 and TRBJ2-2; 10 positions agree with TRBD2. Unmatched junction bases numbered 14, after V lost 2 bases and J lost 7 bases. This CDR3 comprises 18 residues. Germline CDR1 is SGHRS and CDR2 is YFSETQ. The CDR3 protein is CASSLPLGTSATYGELFF. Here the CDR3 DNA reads TGCGCCAGCAGCTTACCGCTCGGGACTAGCGCCACCTACGGGGAGCTGTTTTTT.

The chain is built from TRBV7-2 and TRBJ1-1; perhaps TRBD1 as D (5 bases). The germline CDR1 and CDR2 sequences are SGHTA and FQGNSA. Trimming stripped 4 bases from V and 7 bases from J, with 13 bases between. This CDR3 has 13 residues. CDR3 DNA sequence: TGTGCCAGCAGCTCCCACCGGCAGGGTGAAGCTTTCTTT. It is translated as CASSSHRQGEAFF.

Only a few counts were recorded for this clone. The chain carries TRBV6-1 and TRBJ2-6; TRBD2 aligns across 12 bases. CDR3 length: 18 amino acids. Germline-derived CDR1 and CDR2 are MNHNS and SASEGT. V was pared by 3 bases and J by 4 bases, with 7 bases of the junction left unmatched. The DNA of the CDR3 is TGTGCCAGCAGTGAGTCTAGCGGGGGGGCGTCAGGGGCCAACGTCCTGACTTTC. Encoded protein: CASSESSGGASGANVLTF.

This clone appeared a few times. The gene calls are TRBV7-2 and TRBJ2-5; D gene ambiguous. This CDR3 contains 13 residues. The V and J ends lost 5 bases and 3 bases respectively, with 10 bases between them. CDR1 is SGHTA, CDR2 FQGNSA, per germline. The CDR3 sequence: CASSPRLEETQYF. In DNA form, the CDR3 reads TGTGCCAGCAGCCCACGACTCGAAGAGACCCAGTACTTC.

CDR3 bases: TGCAGCGCGATACTTTCTACTACTAACTATGGCTACACCTTC. Protein: CSAILSTTNYGYTF. The gene calls are TRBV29-1 and TRBJ1-2; D unclear. The CDR3 covers 14 residues. Germline CDR1 is SQVTM and CDR2 is ANQGSEA. V was trimmed by 7 bases and J by 0 bases, leaving 15 bases between them. Full variable domain (missing parts from reference TRBV29-1 and TRBJ1-2): SAVISQKPSRDICQRGTSLTIQCQVDSQVTMMFWYRQQPGQSLTLIATANQGSEATYESGFVIDKFPISRPNLTFSTLTVSNMSPEDSSIYLCSAILSTTNYGYTFGSGTRLTVV.

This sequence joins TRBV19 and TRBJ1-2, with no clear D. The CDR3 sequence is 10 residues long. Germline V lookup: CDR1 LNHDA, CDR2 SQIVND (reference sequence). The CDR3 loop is CATRENGYTF. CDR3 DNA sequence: TGTGCAACTAGGGAGAATGGCTACACCTTC.

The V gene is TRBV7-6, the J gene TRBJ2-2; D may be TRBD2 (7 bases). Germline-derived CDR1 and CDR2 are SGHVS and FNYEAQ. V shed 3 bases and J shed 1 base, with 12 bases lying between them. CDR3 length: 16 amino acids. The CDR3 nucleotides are TGTGCCAGCAGCTTGGGGGGGGCGCTGAACACCGGGGAGCTGTTTTTT. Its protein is CASSLGGALNTGELFF.

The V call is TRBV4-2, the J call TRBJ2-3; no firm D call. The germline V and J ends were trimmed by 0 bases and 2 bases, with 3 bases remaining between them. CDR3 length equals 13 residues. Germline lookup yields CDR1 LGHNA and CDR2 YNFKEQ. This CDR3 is CASSQDNTDTQYF. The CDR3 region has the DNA TGTGCCAGCAGCCAAGATAACACAGATACGCAGTATTTT.

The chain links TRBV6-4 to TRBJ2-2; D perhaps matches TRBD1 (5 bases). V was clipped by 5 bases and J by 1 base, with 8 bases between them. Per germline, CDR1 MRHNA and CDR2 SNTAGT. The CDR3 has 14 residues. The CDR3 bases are TGTGCCAGCAGTAGTGACAGGAACACCGGGGAGCTGTTTTTT. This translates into CASSSDRNTGELFF.

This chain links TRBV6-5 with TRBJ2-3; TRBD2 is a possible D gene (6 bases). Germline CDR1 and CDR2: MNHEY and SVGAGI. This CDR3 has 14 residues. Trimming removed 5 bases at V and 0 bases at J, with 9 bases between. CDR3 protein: CASSQRVSTDTQYF. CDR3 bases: TGTGCCAGCAGTCAGCGGGTGAGCACAGATACGCAGTATTTT.